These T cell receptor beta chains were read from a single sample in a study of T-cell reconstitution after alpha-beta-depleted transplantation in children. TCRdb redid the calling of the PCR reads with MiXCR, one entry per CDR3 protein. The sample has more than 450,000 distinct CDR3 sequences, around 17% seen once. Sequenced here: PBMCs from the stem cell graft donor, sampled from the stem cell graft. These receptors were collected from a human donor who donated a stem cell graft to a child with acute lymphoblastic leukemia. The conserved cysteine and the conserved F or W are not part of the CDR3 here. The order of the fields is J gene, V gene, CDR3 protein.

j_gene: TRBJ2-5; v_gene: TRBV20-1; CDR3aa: SAREGRVQETQY
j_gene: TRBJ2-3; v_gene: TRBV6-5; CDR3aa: ASSYSDTQY
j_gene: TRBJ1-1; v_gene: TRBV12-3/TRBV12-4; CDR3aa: ASSWSGDYSNTEAF
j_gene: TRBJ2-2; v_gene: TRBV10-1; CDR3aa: ASRAQGADTGELF
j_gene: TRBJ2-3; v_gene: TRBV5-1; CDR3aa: ASSFQHTDTQY
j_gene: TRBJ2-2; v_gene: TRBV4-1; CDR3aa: ASSQRGVGTNTGELF
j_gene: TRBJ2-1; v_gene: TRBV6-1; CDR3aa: ASGGNPRGSGEQF
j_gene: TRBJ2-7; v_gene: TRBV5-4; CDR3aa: ASSLGQRSEQY
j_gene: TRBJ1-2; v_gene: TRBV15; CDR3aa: ATSITLNYGYT
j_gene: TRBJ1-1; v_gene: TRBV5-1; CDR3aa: ASSLGRDRDDTEAF
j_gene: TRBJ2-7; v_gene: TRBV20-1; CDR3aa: SASPHVSYEQY
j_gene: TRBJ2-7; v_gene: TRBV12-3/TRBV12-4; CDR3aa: ASSFGLGLYEQY
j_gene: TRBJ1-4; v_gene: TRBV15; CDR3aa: ATSRVIGSRSEKLF
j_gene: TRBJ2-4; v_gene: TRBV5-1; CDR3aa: ASSLALNENIQY
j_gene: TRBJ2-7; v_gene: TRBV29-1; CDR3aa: SVEGGTGQFYEQY
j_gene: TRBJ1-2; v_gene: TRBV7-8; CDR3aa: ASSLFGQNYGYT
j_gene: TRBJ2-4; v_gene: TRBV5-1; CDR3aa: ASSFATGVDRHIQY
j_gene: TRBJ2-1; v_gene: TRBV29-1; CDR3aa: SVHGGPEQF
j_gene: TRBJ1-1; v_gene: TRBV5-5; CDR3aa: ASSSQDRRNTEAF
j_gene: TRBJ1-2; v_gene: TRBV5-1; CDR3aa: ASSLGGQGATRNYGYT
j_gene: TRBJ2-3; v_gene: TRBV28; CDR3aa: ASSLLVMREVADTQY
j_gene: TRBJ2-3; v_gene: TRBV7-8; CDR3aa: ASTPLVGSGIRADTQY
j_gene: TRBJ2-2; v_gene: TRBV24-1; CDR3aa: ATSEPVAGENTGELF
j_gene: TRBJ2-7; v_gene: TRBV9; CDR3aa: ASSAAGSYEQY
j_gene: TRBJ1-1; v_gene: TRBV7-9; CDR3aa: ASSLASYEAF
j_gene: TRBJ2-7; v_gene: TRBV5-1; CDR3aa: ASSFHFLGQGVSYEQY
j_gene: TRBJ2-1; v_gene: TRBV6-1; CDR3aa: ASSPPRGNNEQF
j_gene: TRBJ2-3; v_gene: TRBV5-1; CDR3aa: ASSLIPTDTQY
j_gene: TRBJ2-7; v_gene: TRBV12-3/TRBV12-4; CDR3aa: ASSLGHAYEQY
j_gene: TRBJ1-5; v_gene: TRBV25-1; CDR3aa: ASSELGRNQPQH
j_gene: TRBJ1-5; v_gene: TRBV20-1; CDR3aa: SARSGPLLSLNQPQH
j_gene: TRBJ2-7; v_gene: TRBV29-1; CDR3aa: SVDVRGTYEQY
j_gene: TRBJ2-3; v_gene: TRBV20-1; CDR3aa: SARDWGEREFGTQY
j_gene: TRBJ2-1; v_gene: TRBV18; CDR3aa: ASSIQGYNEQF
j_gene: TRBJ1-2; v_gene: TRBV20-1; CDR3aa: SALPDRGPGYGYT
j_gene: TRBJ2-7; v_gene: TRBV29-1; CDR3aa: SVGQGFEQY
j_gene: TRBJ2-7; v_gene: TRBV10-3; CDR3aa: AISSGRANYEQY
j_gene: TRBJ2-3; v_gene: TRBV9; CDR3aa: ASSISGQGADTQY
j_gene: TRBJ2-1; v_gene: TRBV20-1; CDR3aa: SALLLQGGSYNEQF
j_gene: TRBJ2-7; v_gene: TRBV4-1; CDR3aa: ASSQGSAPSAYEQY
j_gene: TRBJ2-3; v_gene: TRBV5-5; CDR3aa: ASSFLDYSTDTQY
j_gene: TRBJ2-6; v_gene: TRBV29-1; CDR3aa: SVEGSGSSGANVLT
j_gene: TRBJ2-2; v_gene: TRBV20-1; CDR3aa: SARGPYTGELF
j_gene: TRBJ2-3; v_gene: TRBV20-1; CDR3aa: SARISGSADTQY
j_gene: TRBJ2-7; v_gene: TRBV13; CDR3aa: ASSLRGAPHEQY
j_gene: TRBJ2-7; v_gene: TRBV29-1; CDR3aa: SVLTGQYEQY
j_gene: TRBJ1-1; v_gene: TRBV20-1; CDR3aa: SAIAYFNTEAF
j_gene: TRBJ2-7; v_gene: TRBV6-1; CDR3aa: ASRWEGASGEQY